This TCR beta chain was sequenced during a study of CD8+ T cells in alopecia areata. Study at large: In an open-label trial, patients got 5 to 10 mg tofacitinib twice daily. Tofacitinib was given for 6 to 18 months, then stopped for 6 months. Notes on the study in general: Scalp lesions, especially in alopecia totalis/universalis, had higher clonality than normal scalp.

cDNA serving as the sequencing template came from extracted, reverse transcribed RNA. Sequencing was performed with immunoSEQ multiplex PCR; in TCRdb, only in-frame clones are kept and a portion is missing. The sample records over 120,000 clones, roughly 64% being singletons. Details on this clone: Its antigen is undetermined.

Germline V gene sequence: CDR1 MNHEY, CDR2 SVGAGI. V was clipped by 0 bases and J by 8 bases, with 13 bases between them. This CDR3 is built from 14 residues. V gene TRBV6-5 combines with J gene TRBJ1-2; D is uncertain. The clonotype was recovered from a human donor with alopecia areata. The specimen comprised CD4+ T cells sorted from blood, sampled at week 0. Here the CDR3 reads CASSYSSYGGGYTF. The DNA for the CDR3 is TGTGCCAGCAGTTACTCGAGTTACGGCGGAGGCTACACCTTC.